The clone carrying this T cell receptor beta chain has more than one count but fewer than ten. CDR1 and CDR2 from the germline V gene are SGHRS and YFSETQ. CDR3 length equals 16 residues. V lost 2 bases to trimming and J lost 0 bases, with 12 bases between them. TCRdb re-called the RT-PCR reads through MiXCR, storing one row per CDR3 protein. The table has almost 700,000 distinct CDR3 sequences, 14% seen once; the top ten hold 3.6%. The receptor's source is a female donor in good health, serving as a healthy control. This chain connects TRBV5-1 to TRBJ1-3; unclear D gene. Sequences were obtained from memory CD4+ T cells from blood. CDR3: CASSFREAYSGNTIYF. DNA for the CDR3: TGCGCCAGCAGCTTTAGGGAGGCCTACTCTGGAAACACCATATATTTT.